This T cell receptor (beta chain) is drawn from a study of cytomegalovirus exposure and HLA in healthy donors. Study-level points and caveats: Three CMV-associated chains proved CMV antigen-specific in vitro.

In regard to this clone: The antigen remains unidentified. The same CDR3 arises from other DNA sequences in this sample as well.

CDR1 is SGHRS and CDR2 is YFSETQ in the germline V gene. V lost 4 bases and J 1 base, leaving 8 bases between the germline ends. The CDR3 runs to 13 residues. PCR used 60 Vbeta primers and 13 Jbeta primers. Sequencing was performed with immunoSEQ multiplex PCR; in TCRdb, only in-frame clones are kept and a portion is missing. Among 80,000 to 100,000 clones, about 80% were seen once, and the ten largest hold under 8.5%. The receptor's source is a man aged 25 to 40 in good health and CMV-seronegative. Sequencing used PBMCs. This rearrangement joins TRBV5-1 to TRBJ1-1; D may be TRBD1 (5 bases). The CDR3 reads CASSLTGNTEAFF. For the CDR3, the DNA is TGCGCCAGCAGCCTTACAGGGAACACTGAAGCTTTCTTT.